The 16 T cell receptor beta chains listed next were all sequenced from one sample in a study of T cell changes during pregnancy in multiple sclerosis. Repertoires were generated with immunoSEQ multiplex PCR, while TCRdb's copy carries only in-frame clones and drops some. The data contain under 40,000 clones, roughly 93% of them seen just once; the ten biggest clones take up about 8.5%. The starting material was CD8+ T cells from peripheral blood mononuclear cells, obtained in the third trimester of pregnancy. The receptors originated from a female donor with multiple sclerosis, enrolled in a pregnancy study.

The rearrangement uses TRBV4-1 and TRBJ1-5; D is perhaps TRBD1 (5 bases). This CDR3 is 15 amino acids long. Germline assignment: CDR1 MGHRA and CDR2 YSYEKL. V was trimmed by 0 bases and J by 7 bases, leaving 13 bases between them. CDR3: CASSQEEQVPQPQHF. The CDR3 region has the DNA TGCGCCAGCAGCCAAGAAGAACAGGTTCCACAGCCCCAGCATTTT.

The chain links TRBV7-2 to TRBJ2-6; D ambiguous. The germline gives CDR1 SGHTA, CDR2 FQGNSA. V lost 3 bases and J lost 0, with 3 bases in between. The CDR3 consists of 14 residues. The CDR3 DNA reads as TGTGCCAGCAGCTTCTTCTCTGGGGCCAACGTCCTGACTTTC. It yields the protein CASSFFSGANVLTF.

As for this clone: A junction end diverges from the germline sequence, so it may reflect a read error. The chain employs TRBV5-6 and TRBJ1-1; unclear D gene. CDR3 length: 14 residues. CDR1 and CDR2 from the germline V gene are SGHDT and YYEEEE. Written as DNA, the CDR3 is TGTGCCAGCGAGGACGGACTCATGAACATTGAAGCTTTCTTT. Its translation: CASEDGLMNIEAFF.

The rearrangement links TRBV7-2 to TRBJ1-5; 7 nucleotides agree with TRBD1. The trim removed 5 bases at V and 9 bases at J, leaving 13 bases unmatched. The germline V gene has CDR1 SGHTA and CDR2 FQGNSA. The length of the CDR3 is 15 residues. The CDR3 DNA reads TGTGCCAGCAGCCGGACGGGACAGCCGATAAGGCCCCAGCATTTT. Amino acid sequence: CASSRTGQPIRPQHF.

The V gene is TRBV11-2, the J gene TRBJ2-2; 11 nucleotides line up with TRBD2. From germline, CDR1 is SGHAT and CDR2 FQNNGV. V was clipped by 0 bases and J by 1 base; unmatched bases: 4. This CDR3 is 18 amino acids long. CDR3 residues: CASSLEGGTSGNTGELFF. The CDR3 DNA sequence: TGTGCCAGCAGCTTAGAGGGTGGGACTAGCGGGAACACCGGGGAGCTGTTTTTT. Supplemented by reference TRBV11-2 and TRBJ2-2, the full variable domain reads EAGVAQSPRYKIIEKRQSVAFWCNPISGHATLYWYQQILGQGPKLLIQFQNNGVVDDSQLPKDRFSAERLKGVDSTLKIQPAKLEDSAVYLCASSLEGGTSGNTGELFFGEGSRLTVL.

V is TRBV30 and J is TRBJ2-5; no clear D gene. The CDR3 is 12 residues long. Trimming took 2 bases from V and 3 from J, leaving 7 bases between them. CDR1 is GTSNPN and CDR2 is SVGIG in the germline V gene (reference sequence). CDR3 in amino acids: CAWSSVEETQYF. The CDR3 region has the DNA TGTGCCTGGAGTTCGGTGGAAGAGACCCAGTACTTC.

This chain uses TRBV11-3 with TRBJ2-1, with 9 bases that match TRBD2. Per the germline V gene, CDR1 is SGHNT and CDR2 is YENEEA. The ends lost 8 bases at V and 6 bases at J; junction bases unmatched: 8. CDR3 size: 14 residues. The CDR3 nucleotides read TGTGCCAGCGGTTTCGGGCGGGGGGGCAATGAGCAGTTCTTC. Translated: CASGFGRGGNEQFF.

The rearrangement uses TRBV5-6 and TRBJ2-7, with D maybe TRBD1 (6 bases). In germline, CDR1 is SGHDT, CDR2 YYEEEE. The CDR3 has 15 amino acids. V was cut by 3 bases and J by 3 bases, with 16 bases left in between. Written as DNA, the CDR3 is TGTGCCAGCAGCTCGGACGGGACACCAATCTACGAGCAGTACTTC. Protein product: CASSSDGTPIYEQYF. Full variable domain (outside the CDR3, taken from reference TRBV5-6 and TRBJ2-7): DAGVTQSPTHLIKTRGQQVTLRCSPKSGHDTVSWYQQALGQGPQFIFQYYEEEERQRGNFPDRFSGHQFPNYSSELNVNALLLGDSALYLCASSSDGTPIYEQYFGPGTRLTVT.

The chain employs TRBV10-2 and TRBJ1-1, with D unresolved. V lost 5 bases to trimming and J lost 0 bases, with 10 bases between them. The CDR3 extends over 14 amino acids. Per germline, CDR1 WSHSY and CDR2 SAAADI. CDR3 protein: CASSKNTMNTEAFF. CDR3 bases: TGCGCCAGCAGTAAGAACACAATGAACACTGAAGCTTTCTTT.

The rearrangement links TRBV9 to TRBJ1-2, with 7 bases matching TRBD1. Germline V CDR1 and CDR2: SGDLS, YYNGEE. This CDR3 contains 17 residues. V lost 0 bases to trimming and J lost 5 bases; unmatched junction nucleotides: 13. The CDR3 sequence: CASSVARTGAVGYGYTF. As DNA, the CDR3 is TGTGCCAGCAGCGTAGCACGGACAGGAGCGGTAGGATATGGCTACACCTTC.

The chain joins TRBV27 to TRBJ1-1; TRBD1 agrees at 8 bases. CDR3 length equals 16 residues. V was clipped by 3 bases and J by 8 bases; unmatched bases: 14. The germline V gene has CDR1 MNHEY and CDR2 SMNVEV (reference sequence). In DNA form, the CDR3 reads TGTGCCAGCAGTTTCTCTCCCCCGATACGGGACAGGGAAGCTTTCTTT. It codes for CASSFSPPIRDREAFF.

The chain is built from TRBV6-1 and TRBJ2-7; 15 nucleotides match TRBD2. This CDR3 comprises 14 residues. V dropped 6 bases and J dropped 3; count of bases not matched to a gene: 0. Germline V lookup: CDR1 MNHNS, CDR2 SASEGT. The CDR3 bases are TGTGCCAGCAGGGGACTAGCGGGGGGCTACGAGCAGTACTTC. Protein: CASRGLAGGYEQYF.

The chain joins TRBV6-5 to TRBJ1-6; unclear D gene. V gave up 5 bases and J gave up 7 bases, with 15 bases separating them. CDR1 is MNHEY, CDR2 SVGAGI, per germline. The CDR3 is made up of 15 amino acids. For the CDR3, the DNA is TGTGCCAGCAGTCCTAGCCCAGTTACCAATTCACCCCTCCACTTT. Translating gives CASSPSPVTNSPLHF.

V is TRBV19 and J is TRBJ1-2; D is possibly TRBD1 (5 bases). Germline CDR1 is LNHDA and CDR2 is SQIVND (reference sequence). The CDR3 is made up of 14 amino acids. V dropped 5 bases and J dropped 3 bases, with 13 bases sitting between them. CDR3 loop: CASSLYRGDYGYTF. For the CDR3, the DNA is TGTGCCAGTAGTCTTTATAGGGGCGACTATGGCTACACCTTC.

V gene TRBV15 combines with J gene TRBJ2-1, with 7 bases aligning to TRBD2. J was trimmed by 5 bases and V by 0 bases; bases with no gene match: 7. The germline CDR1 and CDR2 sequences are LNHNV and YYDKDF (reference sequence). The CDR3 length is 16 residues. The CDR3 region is CATSRDRLAENNEQFF. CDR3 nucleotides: TGTGCCACCAGCAGAGATCGCCTAGCGGAGAACAATGAGCAGTTCTTC.

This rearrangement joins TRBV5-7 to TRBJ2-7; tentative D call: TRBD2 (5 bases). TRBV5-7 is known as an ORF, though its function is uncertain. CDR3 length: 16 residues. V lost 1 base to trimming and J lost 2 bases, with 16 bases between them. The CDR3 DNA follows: TGTGCCAGCAGCTTGTTGGACTCTCTTCTAGCCTACGAGCAGTACTTC. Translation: CASSLLDSLLAYEQYF.